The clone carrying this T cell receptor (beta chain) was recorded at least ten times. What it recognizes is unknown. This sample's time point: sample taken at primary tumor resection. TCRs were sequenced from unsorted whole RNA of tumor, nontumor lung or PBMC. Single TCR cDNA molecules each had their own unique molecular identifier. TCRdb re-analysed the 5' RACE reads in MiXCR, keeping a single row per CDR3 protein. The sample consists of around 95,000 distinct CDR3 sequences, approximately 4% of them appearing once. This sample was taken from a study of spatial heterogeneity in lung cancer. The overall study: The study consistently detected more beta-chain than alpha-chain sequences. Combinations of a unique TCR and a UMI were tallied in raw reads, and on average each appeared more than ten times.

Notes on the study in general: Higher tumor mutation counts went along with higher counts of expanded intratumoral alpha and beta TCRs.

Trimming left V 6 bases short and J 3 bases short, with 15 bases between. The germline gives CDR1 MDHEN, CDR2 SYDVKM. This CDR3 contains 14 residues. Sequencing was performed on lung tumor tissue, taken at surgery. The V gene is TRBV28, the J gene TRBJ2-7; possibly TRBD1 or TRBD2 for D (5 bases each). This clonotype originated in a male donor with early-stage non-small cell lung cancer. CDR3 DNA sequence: TGTGCCAGCAGCCGGGGCTCTTTAGGCTACGAGCAGTACTTC. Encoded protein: CASSRGSLGYEQYF.